These 19 T cell receptor beta chains originate from one sample sequenced in a study of Graves' ophthalmopathy and Graves' hyperthyroidism. Researchers took RNA transcripts and amplified TCR beta CDR3 regions from them. HTBI primers were used in a first-round RT-PCR, which preceded a second-round multiplex PCR. TCRdb called the multiplex PCR reads again in MiXCR, with one record for every CDR3 protein. The sample lists about 400,000 distinct CDR3 sequences, about 17% occurring once. Specimen: peripheral blood. The receptor set was obtained from a woman aged 18-30 years with Graves' ophthalmopathy.

The genes are TRBV28 and TRBJ2-5, with 10 bases identical to TRBD1. CDR1 and CDR2 (germline): MDHEN, SYDVKM. The CDR3 extends over 16 amino acids. The V segment lost 4 bases and the J segment 9 bases; nucleotides outside the gene matches: 14. In nucleotides, the CDR3 is TGTGCCAGCAGTTCCGACAGGGGGCAAAACCCTGGGGCCCAGTACTTC. It translates to CASSSDRGQNPGAQYF.

In this sample, this clonotype turned up many times. The chain links TRBV12-3 or TRBV12-4 to TRBJ2-7, with a tentative D call TRBD2 (6 bases). V lost 6 bases, J lost 5 bases, and 8 bases lay in between. The CDR3 contains 11 residues. The CDR3 DNA is TGTGCCAGCAGCGGCGGGGACGAGCAGTACTTC. It encodes CASSGGDEQYF.

This clonotype was counted ten times or more. At one of its ends the junction is not consistent with the germline gene, which may arise from a read error. The rearrangement uses TRBV6-5 and TRBJ1-1; 7 bases line up with TRBD1. Germline-derived CDR1 and CDR2 are MNHEY and SVGAGI. This CDR3 region has 14 residues. CDR3 residues: CASSYGGGPTEAFF. The DNA of the CDR3 is TGTGCCAGCAGTTACGGAGGGGGCCCCACTGAAGCCTTCTTT.

This clonotype was seen at least ten times. The J gene is TRBJ2-5, the V gene TRBV20-1, with TRBD1 matching over 8 bases. CDR1 DFQATT and CDR2 SNEGSKA come from the germline V gene (reference sequence). CDR3 length equals 12 residues. The J segment lost 4 bases and the V segment lost 5 bases, leaving 3 bases of the junction unmatched. The CDR3 DNA reads as TGCAGTGCTTTCGGACAGGGAGAGACCCAGTACTTC. Encoded protein: CSAFGQGETQYF.

V is TRBV13 and J is TRBJ1-1; the D is unclear. Germline CDR1 is PRHDT and CDR2 is FYEKMQ (reference sequence). The CDR3 sequence is 15 residues long. Trimming took 6 bases from V and 3 from J, leaving 17 bases between them. The CDR3, as DNA: TGTGCCAGCAGGATCAGGATAGGATTGTACACTGAAGCTTTCTTT. Protein product: CASRIRIGLYTEAFF.

This clonotype was counted many times. The gene calls are TRBV11-2 and TRBJ1-1; TRBD1 might be the D (6 bases). Trimming pared 1 base from V and 7 bases from J, leaving 13 bases between. CDR1 and CDR2 (germline): SGHAT, FQNNGV. The CDR3 consists of 14 residues. CDR3 nucleotide sequence: TGTGCCAGCAGCTTAGCGGGGGGGCAGATTGAAGCTTTCTTT. Translated, it gives CASSLAGGQIEAFF. The whole variable domain, filled in from reference TRBV11-2 and TRBJ1-1, reads EAGVAQSPRYKIIEKRQSVAFWCNPISGHATLYWYQQILGQGPKLLIQFQNNGVVDDSQLPKDRFSAERLKGVDSTLKIQPAKLEDSAVYLCASSLAGGQIEAFFGQGTRLTVV.

This clonotype was counted ten times or more. V is TRBV6-1 and J is TRBJ2-7; D unresolved. The germline V gene encodes CDR1 MNHNS and CDR2 SASEGT. V dropped 2 bases and J dropped 3 bases, with 8 bases sitting between them. The CDR3 has 13 amino acids. The CDR3 protein is CASSENIFYEQYF. CDR3 DNA sequence: TGTGCCAGCAGTGAAAACATCTTCTACGAGCAGTACTTC.

The CDR3 DNA follows: TGTGCCAGTAGTTATGCAGGGGGACAGGGCATGAACGAGCAGTACTTC. Translation: CASSYAGGQGMNEQYF. The V gene is TRBV19, the J gene TRBJ2-7, with 9 bases lining up with TRBD1. Germline CDR1 is LNHDA and CDR2 is SQIVND (reference sequence). There are 16 residues in the CDR3. V shed 5 bases, J shed 5 bases, and the junction held 13 bases outside the gene matches.

This clonotype was seen at least ten times. The genes are TRBV12-3 or TRBV12-4 and TRBJ1-1; D is possibly TRBD1 (6 bases). This CDR3 is built from 12 residues. The V gene lost 6 bases and the J gene lost 10 bases, with 15 bases spanning the gap. This CDR3 reads CASSRTQGRAFF. In DNA form, the CDR3 reads TGTGCCAGCAGCCGGACGCAGGGGAGAGCTTTCTTT.

In its sample, this clonotype was seen many times. This chain links TRBV7-2 with TRBJ2-7; 7 nucleotides agree with TRBD2. The CDR3 totals 15 residues. V was clipped by 1 base and J by 4 bases; unmatched bases: 7. CDR1 is SGHTA, CDR2 FQGNSA, per germline. The CDR3 DNA reads as TGTGCCAGCAGCTTAGAGGCCGGGGGGACTTACGAGCAGTACTTC. Protein product: CASSLEAGGTYEQYF.

This clonotype has ten or more counts. This chain joins TRBV20-1 and TRBJ2-7; TRBD1 agrees at 7 bases. This CDR3 region has 13 residues. The V gene's germline CDR1 is DFQATT and CDR2 SNEGSKA (reference sequence). J gave up 0 bases and V 2 bases, and 1 base lay outside the gene matches. The CDR3 DNA reads as TGCAGTGCTAGACGGGACAGCTCCTACGAGCAGTACTTC. Translating it yields CSARRDSSYEQYF.

This chain links TRBV6-1 with TRBJ1-2; possibly TRBD1 for D (6 bases). CDR1 and CDR2 from the germline V gene are MNHNS and SASEGT. Trimming cost V 3 bases and J 6 bases, with 14 bases left between them. The CDR3 consists of 14 residues. CDR3 sequence reads: CASSDIAGVDGYTF. The CDR3 region has the DNA TGTGCCAGCAGTGACATCGCAGGGGTTGATGGCTACACCTTC.

In the case of this clonotype: It may be a read error: a sequence one base away is much more abundant. The chain combines TRBV5-6 with TRBJ1-1; D remains ambiguous. The germline V gene has CDR1 SGHDT and CDR2 YYEEEE. The CDR3 extends over 14 amino acids. DNA for the CDR3: TGTGCCAGCAGCTTGGCTTCGTGGAGCGCTGAAGCTCTCTTT. This codes for CASSLASWSAEALF.

This clonotype was counted at least ten times. The chain couples TRBV20-1 to TRBJ2-2; 10 nucleotides match TRBD1. The CDR3 spans 15 residues. Germline-derived CDR1 and CDR2 are DFQATT and SNEGSKA (reference sequence). Trimming cost V 2 bases and J 4 bases; bases outside gene matches: 4. The CDR3 nucleotides are TGCAGTGCTAGATCCTGGGACAGGGGCACCGGGGAGCTGTTTTTT. This gives the protein CSARSWDRGTGELFF.

There are a few counts of this clonotype. V gene TRBV3-1 combines with J gene TRBJ1-1; D is ambiguous. CDR3 length: 13 residues. Trimming left V 1 base short and J 11 bases short, with 14 bases between. Germline V CDR1 and CDR2: LGHDT, YNNKEL (reference sequence). DNA for the CDR3: TGTGCCAGCAGCCAAGCTGGAGCTGGGAAGGCTTTCTTT. This translates into CASSQAGAGKAFF.

The J gene is TRBJ2-5, the V gene TRBV5-1; a possible D gene is TRBD1 (6 bases). Germline loops: CDR1 SGHRS, CDR2 YFSETQ. The CDR3 spans 16 residues. Trimming pared 0 bases from V and 4 bases from J, leaving 16 bases between. DNA for the CDR3: TGCGCCAGCAGCTTGGACTTGGCGTTAGGGGGAGAGACCCAGTACTTC. This encodes CASSLDLALGGETQYF.

This clonotype showed up many times. Written as DNA, the CDR3 is TGTGCCAGTAGTATTTCCAGATCTCAAGAGACCCAGTACTTC. Translating it yields CASSISRSQETQYF. This rearrangement joins TRBV19 to TRBJ2-5; D remains unclear. The CDR3 consists of 14 residues. Trimming cost V 3 bases and J 2 bases, with 10 bases left between them. Looked up from germline, CDR1 is LNHDA and CDR2 is SQIVND (reference sequence).

This clonotype was found many times. V usage is TRBV7-8 and J usage is TRBJ2-7; TRBD2 agrees at 15 bases. The germline gives CDR1 SGHVS, CDR2 FQNEAQ. The CDR3 totals 16 residues. The V segment lost 5 bases and the J segment 5 bases; nucleotides outside the gene matches: 7. The CDR3: CASSPRTSGRGNEQYF. In nucleotides, the CDR3 is TGTGCCAGCAGCCCCCGGACTAGCGGGAGGGGTAACGAGCAGTACTTC.

This clonotype was seen at least ten times. The rearrangement joins TRBV28 to TRBJ2-2; D possibly corresponds to TRBD1 (6 bases). This CDR3 region has 14 residues. Trimming shortened V by 10 bases and J by 5 bases, and 17 bases separated the two germline ends. The germline gives CDR1 MDHEN, CDR2 SYDVKM. The CDR3 DNA reads TGTGCCACTCGGATAGGGGGTTGGACCGGGGAGCTGTTTTTT. Protein: CATRIGGWTGELFF.